Listed here is a single T cell receptor beta chain. CDR1 and CDR2 from the germline V gene are SNHLY and FYNNEI. The CDR3 has 13 amino acids. The junction had 8 bases not matched to a gene; V was cut back by 9 bases and J by 6 bases. As processed by the authors: Nucleated cell counts were estimated from reference gene primer amplification. The data were produced by immunoSEQ multiplex PCR, yet TCRdb's version contains in-frame clones alone and is incomplete. From that table come the V and J calls and clone size; the DNA was used to work out D and trimming. The data contain approximately 250,000 clones, roughly 80% of them singletons. The data stem from a study of blood T cell repertoires in COVID-19. The wider study: There were acute and convalescent COVID-19 samples, and they came from the United States, Italy and Spain. Sample material is recorded as cDNA or gDNA derived from T cells, B-cell-depleted T cells, or PBMCs.

The receptor comes from a man aged 60 to 75 with acute or convalescent COVID-19. The sequencing sample was made of peripheral blood. The V gene is TRBV2, the J gene TRBJ2-1; 7 bases are a match to TRBD1. CDR3 loop: CARQGPEVNEQFF. CDR3 in DNA: TGTGCCAGACAGGGGCCTGAAGTCAATGAGCAGTTCTTC.